Reported below is one T cell receptor (beta chain). Here immunoSEQ multiplex PCR was the method, and the copy in TCRdb shows in-frame clones only, minus some. The data hold some 19,000 clones, with around 79% observed a single time. V shed 2 bases and J shed 2 bases, with 9 bases lying between them. There are 15 residues in the CDR3. Germline V CDR1 and CDR2: MDHEN, SYDVKM. This sample is drawn from a study of T cells and Merkel cell carcinoma outcomes. The receptor was derived from a human donor with Merkel cell carcinoma. V usage is TRBV28 and J usage is TRBJ1-4; D is unresolved. Material for sequencing was tumor tissue from Merkel cell carcinoma. CDR3 DNA sequence: TGTGCCAGCAGTTTAGGCGGATCTACTAATGAAAAACTGTTTTTT. It encodes CASSLGGSTNEKLFF.